One T cell receptor beta chain is described in this entry. This sample was taken from a study of blood T cell repertoires in COVID-19. As for the study in general: From the United States, Italy and Spain came samples of acute and convalescent COVID-19.

The method was immunoSEQ multiplex PCR; TCRdb's version includes in-frame clones alone and lacks a portion of them. The sample carries around 300,000 clones, 80% to 90% recorded once. Germline V lookup: CDR1 SGHNT, CDR2 YYREEE (reference sequence). This CDR3 region has 14 residues. V gave up 2 bases and J gave up 8 bases, with 11 bases separating them. Specimen: peripheral blood. The chain is built from TRBV5-4 and TRBJ1-6; D is possibly TRBD1 (6 bases). This TCR derives from a woman aged 65 to 85 with acute or convalescent COVID-19. The CDR3 spells CASSLRGIDSPLHF. In DNA, the CDR3 is TGTGCCAGCAGCTTAAGGGGGATTGATTCACCCCTCCACTTT.